This T cell receptor beta chain was documented in a study of T cells after yellow fever vaccination (dated by TCRdb to between 2019 and 2020). About the study as a whole: The SMART-Seq v4 Ultra Low Input RNA kit was used to prepare libraries from fractions with low cell numbers. To track T-cell clones before and after primary and booster YFV17D yellow fever vaccination, bulk TCR alpha and beta repertoires were sequenced longitudinally. Two healthy male donors made up the cohort, one aged 18 to 29 years and the other aged 30 to 39 years. Bulk PBMC replicates and cell subsets were isolated from blood drawn at multiple timepoints before and after both primary and secondary immunization.

For CDR1 and CDR2, the germline V gene (reference sequence) lists DFQATT and SNEGSKA. Inclusive of the bounding cysteine and phenylalanine, the CDR3 is 16 residues long. The entry retains the CDR3 DNA only, 48 bases that are in frame from base 1. The treatment or condition label of this sample denotes: live attenuated yellow fever vaccine strain. At each blood-draw timepoint, two biological replicates of bulk PBMCs were obtained. A standard Ficoll-Paque protocol was used to isolate PBMCs from peripheral blood. RNA was extracted with TriZol from bulk PBMCs, CD4 and CD8 fractions, and dextramer-positive and dextramer-negative fractions. The paper's findings and limits, for the study overall: A small share of clonotypes occurred in both CD4 and CD8 compartments, likely arising from convergent recombination. Only a couple of donors were included in the study, so the extent to which the findings can be generalized is limited. After the booster, most of the clones that had expanded following primary vaccination were detected again (about 95% of CD4 and roughly 90% of CD8), which suggests that memory was broadly maintained. Compared with the primary T-cell response, the secondary T-cell response was faster but weaker, reaching its peak on day 5 rather than on day 15. Because abundant contaminating clonotypes from the bulk population could be contained in FACS-sorted repertoires, computational filtering was required.

TCR cDNA was synthesized by 5'RACE template switching, which introduced a universal primer site and unique molecular identifiers. Priming for cDNA synthesis came from both the TCR alpha and TCR beta constant segments. Libraries were amplified in two PCR steps, with sample barcodes and sequencing adapters added in the second step. Sequencing of libraries was done on Illumina HiSeq 2500 (2x100 bp) or NovaSeq (2x150 bp). The published analysis was carried out like this. MIGEC handled demultiplexing of reads and collapsing into UMI consensus sequences, while MiXCR performed V(D)J alignment. Vaccine-responding clonotypes were identified with edgeR using replicate PBMC samples, with FDR below 0.01 and a log2 fold change above 5 up to day 15 being required. Each bulk clonotype received a CD4 or CD8 identity based on whether the sequenced CD4 or CD8 repertoire contained that clonotype at higher abundance. TCRdb reprocessing: public reads trimmed at Q25 with fastp, clones called with MiXCR, in-frame beta chains kept. Under each unique CDR3 protein, matching rows form one entry showing the most common genes and DNA. Clone size and V and J calls follow TCRdb, not the original study. This sample is represented by some 670,000 distinct CDR3 sequences; roughly an eighth of them were singletons. The top ten hold about 15% of the sample.

This clonotype was detected a few times. Its antigen specificity is not known. Germline and junction disagree at one end, which may indicate a read error. The chain is assembled from TRBV20-1 and TRBJ2-7, and TRBD2 aligns with 12 junction nucleotides. Sequenced here: PBMCs, sampled on the day of the yellow fever booster vaccination. This TCR was recovered from a young man who received the YFV17D yellow fever vaccine. Here is the DNA: TGCTGTGCTAGAGACCATGCGGCTAGCGGGAGGGGGGAGCAGTACTTC. It is translated as CCARDHAASGRGEQYF.